The 18 T cell receptor beta chains in this list originate from one sample, sequenced in a study of T cell responses to AZD1222 COVID-19 vaccine. Sequenced by immunoSEQ multiplex PCR; TCRdb stores in-frame clones only, minus some. The repertoire holds about 79,000 clones, with around 84% as singletons. The sample in question was peripheral blood, obtained on day 0 of AZD1222 vaccination. The receptors originated from an adult in good health.

The V gene is TRBV19, the J gene TRBJ1-2; D ambiguous. V lost 5 bases and J 4 bases, leaving 14 bases between the germline ends. Germline V gives CDR1 LNHDA, CDR2 SQIVND (reference sequence). This CDR3 has 14 residues. The CDR3 reads CASSSPGLSYGYTF. In DNA form, the CDR3 reads TGTGCCAGTAGTTCCCCTGGGCTATCCTATGGCTACACCTTC.

The chain links TRBV7-2 to TRBJ1-2, with unresolved D. This CDR3 contains 12 residues. Trimming took 5 bases from V and 8 from J, leaving 12 bases between them. Germline values: CDR1 SGHTA, CDR2 FQGNSA. CDR3 sequence: CASSPPQGGYTF. CDR3 bases: TGTGCCAGCAGCCCCCCGCAAGGAGGCTACACCTTC.

CDR3 loop: CASSQDWEGSVTGELFF. The CDR3, as DNA: TGCGCCAGCAGCCAAGATTGGGAAGGTTCGGTTACCGGGGAGCTGTTTTTT. The chain couples TRBV4-1 to TRBJ2-2; D remains unclear. The CDR3 consists of 17 residues. CDR1 and CDR2 (germline): MGHRA, YSYEKL. V was trimmed by 0 bases and J by 5 bases, leaving 16 bases between them.

The V and J genes are TRBV19 and TRBJ1-5; D call uncertain. This CDR3 contains 13 residues. V dropped 6 bases and J dropped 3 bases, with 9 bases sitting between them. Looked up from germline, CDR1 is LNHDA and CDR2 is SQIVND (reference sequence). CDR3 bases: TGTGCCAGTAGCTACACACCCAATCAGCCCCAGCATTTT. It is translated as CASSYTPNQPQHF.

The chain has TRBV19 and TRBJ1-1; D call uncertain. Germline V lookup: CDR1 LNHDA, CDR2 SQIVND (reference sequence). V was shortened by 5 bases and J by 0 bases, with 16 bases between the two germline ends. The CDR3 sequence is 16 residues long. The DNA of the CDR3 is TGTGCCAGTAGTCCGCGGACGGACTACTTGAACACTGAAGCTTTCTTT. As protein: CASSPRTDYLNTEAFF.

About this clone: This sample also contains other DNA sequences that code for the same CDR3. The rearrangement joins TRBV3-1 (or the pseudogene TRBV3-2) to TRBJ1-1; no clear D. There are 14 residues in the CDR3. Trimming left V 1 base short and J 2 bases short, with 8 bases between. Germline loops: CDR1 LGHDT, CDR2 YNNKEL (reference sequence). The chain's CDR3 is CASSQVGSNTEAFF. The CDR3 DNA follows: TGTGCCAGCAGCCAAGTAGGGTCTAACACTGAAGCTTTCTTT.

The chain joins TRBV7-2 to TRBJ1-3, with a weak D call TRBD1 (6 bases). Trimming removed 4 bases at V and 0 bases at J, with 10 bases between. The CDR3 has 15 residues. Germline V gives CDR1 SGHTA, CDR2 FQGNSA. The CDR3 is CASSSQGRSGNTIYF. The CDR3 DNA sequence: TGTGCCAGCAGCTCACAGGGACGCTCTGGAAACACCATATATTTT.

The rearrangement joins TRBV28 to TRBJ1-2; D possibly corresponds to TRBD1 (6 bases). The CDR3 is made up of 14 amino acids. V dropped 2 bases and J dropped 4 bases, with 11 bases sitting between them. From germline, CDR1 is MDHEN and CDR2 SYDVKM. In nucleotides, the CDR3 is TGTGCCAGCAGTTTACCAGGGGCTAGCTATGGCTACACCTTC. Translation gives CASSLPGASYGYTF.

J is TRBJ1-4 and V is TRBV24-1; TRBD1 is a possible D gene (6 bases). This CDR3 region has 16 residues. V dropped 5 bases and J dropped 7 bases, with 19 bases sitting between them. Germline V gives CDR1 KGHDR, CDR2 SFDVKD. The CDR3 is CATSGTRGALSEKLFF. Here the CDR3 DNA reads TGTGCCACCAGTGGCACCCGGGGGGCGCTTAGTGAAAAACTGTTTTTT.

In this sample, this clone turned up once. The chain carries TRBV2 and TRBJ2-7; no clear D gene. The germline V gene has CDR1 SNHLY and CDR2 FYNNEI. Trimming took off 6 bases at V and 1 base at J, with 13 bases between the two ends. This CDR3 contains 14 residues. Here the CDR3 reads CASREQRNSYEQYF. As DNA, the CDR3 is TGTGCCAGCAGGGAACAGAGGAATTCCTACGAGCAGTACTTC. Full variable domain (missing parts from reference TRBV2 and TRBJ2-7): EPEVTQTPSHQVTQMGQEVILRCVPISNHLYFYWYRQILGQKVEFLVSFYNNEISEKSEIFDDQFSVERPDGSNFTLKIRSTKLEDSAMYFCASREQRNSYEQYFGPGTRLTVT.

The genes are TRBV6-2 or TRBV6-3 and TRBJ2-1; D is ambiguous. Germline CDR1 reads MNHEY; CDR2 reads SVGEGT. The CDR3 loop spans 13 amino acids. Trimming took off 2 bases at V and 5 bases at J, with 7 bases between the two ends. The CDR3 region is CASSYILHNEQFF. In DNA, the CDR3 is TGTGCCAGCAGTTACATTCTCCACAATGAGCAGTTCTTC.

The J gene is TRBJ1-1, the V gene TRBV3-1 (or the pseudogene TRBV3-2); D call uncertain. The V end was cut by 4 bases, the J end by 0 bases, with 9 bases between. This CDR3 region has 14 residues. Germline assignment: CDR1 LGHDT and CDR2 YNNKEL (reference sequence). For the CDR3, the DNA is TGTGCCAGCAGCCTTTCCCAACTGAACACTGAAGCTTTCTTT. Protein: CASSLSQLNTEAFF.

The chain recombines TRBV7-6 with TRBJ2-7, with 13 bases aligning to TRBD2. The CDR3 extends over 15 amino acids. Trimming took 4 bases from V and 3 from J; bases not matched to a gene: 3. The germline V gene has CDR1 SGHVS and CDR2 FNYEAQ. The DNA for the CDR3 is TGTGCCAGCAGCTACGGGACTAGCGGGATCTACGAGCAGTACTTC. As protein: CASSYGTSGIYEQYF.

The count of this clone is one. This chain uses TRBV6-5 with TRBJ1-2; D not certain. Germline V gene data show CDR1 as MNHEY and CDR2 as SVGAGI. The CDR3 runs to 14 residues. Trimming shortened V by 7 bases and J by 0 bases, and 12 bases separated the two germline ends. This CDR3 reads CASNPQDSNYGYTF. The CDR3 nucleotides are TGTGCCAGCAACCCACAAGACTCTAACTATGGCTACACCTTC.

V and J are TRBV5-1 and TRBJ1-2; no reliable D call. The CDR3 is 13 amino acids. Germline CDR1 and CDR2: SGHRS and YFSETQ. Trimming took off 4 bases at V and 3 bases at J, with 10 bases between the two ends. CDR3 nucleotides: TGCGCCAGCAGCCGGGATGTGGACTATGGCTACACCTTC. Translating it yields CASSRDVDYGYTF.

On this clone itself: A read error may be the cause here, since a much bigger clone is one base away. The V and J genes are TRBV5-5 and TRBJ2-7; D not resolved. V was trimmed by 3 bases and J by 3 bases, leaving 4 bases between them. Germline V lookup: CDR1 SGHKS, CDR2 YYEKEE (reference sequence). CDR3 size: 11 residues. CDR3 sequence reads: CASSSGYEQYF. The CDR3 DNA reads as TGTGCCAGCAGCTCGGGCTACGAGCAGTACTTC. The whole variable domain, remainder taken from reference TRBV5-5 and TRBJ2-7, is DAGVTQSPTHLIKTRGQQVTLRCSPISGHKSVSWYQQVLGQGPQFIFQYYEKEERGRGNFPDRFSARQFPNYSSELNVNALLLGDSALYLCASSSGYEQYFGPGTRLTVT.

This chain joins TRBV6-5 and TRBJ1-4, with 10 bases fitting TRBD1. Looked up from germline, CDR1 is MNHEY and CDR2 is SVGAGI. Trimming cost V 5 bases and J 5 bases; bases outside gene matches: 5. The CDR3 extends over 15 amino acids. The CDR3 protein is CASSHRDRGNEKLFF. The CDR3 nucleotides read TGTGCCAGCAGTCACCGGGACAGGGGAAATGAAAAACTGTTTTTT.

The chain carries TRBV5-1 and TRBJ2-7, with TRBD2 identical over 8 bases. This CDR3 is 14 amino acids long. Germline CDR1 SGHRS, CDR2 YFSETQ. With 5 bases clipped from V and 0 bases from J, the junction kept 4 bases outside the gene matches. CDR3 nucleotide sequence: TGCGCCAGCAGAGCGACTAGCGACTCCTACGAGCAGTACTTC. This encodes CASRATSDSYEQYF.